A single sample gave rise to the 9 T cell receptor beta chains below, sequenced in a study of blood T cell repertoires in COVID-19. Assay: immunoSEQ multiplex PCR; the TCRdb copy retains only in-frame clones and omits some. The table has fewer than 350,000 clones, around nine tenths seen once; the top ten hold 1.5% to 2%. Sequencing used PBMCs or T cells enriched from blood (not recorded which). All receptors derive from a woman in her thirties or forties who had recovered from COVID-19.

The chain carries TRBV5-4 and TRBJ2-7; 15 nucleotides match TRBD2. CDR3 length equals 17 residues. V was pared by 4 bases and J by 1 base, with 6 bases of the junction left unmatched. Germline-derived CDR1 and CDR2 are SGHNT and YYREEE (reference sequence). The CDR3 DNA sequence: TGTGCCAGCAGCCGGGGACTAGCGGGAGGTCAGTCCTACGAGCAGTACTTC. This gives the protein CASSRGLAGGQSYEQYF.

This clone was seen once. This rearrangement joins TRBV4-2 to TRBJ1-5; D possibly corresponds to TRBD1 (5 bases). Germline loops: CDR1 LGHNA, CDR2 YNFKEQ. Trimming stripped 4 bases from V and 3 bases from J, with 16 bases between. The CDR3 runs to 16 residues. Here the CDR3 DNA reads TGTGCCAGCAGCCCAGCCCAGGGCGACCTCAATCAGCCCCAGCATTTT. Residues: CASSPAQGDLNQPQHF.

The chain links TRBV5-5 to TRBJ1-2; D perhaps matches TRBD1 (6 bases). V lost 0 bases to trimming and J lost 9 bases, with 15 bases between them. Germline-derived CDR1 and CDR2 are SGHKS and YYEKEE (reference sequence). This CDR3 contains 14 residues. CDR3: CASSLAGDTMRYTF. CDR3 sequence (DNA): TGTGCCAGCAGCTTGGCAGGGGACACTATGCGCTACACCTTC.

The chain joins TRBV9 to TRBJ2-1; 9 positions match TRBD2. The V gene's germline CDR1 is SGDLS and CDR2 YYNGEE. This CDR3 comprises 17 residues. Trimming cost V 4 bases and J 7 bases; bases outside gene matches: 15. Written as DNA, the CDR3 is TGTGCCAGCAGCCCTCGAGGGGGCGGGGGGGCCTCGAATGAGCAGTTCTTC. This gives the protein CASSPRGGGGASNEQFF.

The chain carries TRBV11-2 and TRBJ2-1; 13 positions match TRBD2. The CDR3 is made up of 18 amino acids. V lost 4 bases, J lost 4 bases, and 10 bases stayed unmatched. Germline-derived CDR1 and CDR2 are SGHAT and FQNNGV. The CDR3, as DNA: TGTGCCAGCAGCTCGAAGACTAGCGGGGGGACCCTTTACAATGAGCAGTTCTTC. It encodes CASSSKTSGGTLYNEQFF.

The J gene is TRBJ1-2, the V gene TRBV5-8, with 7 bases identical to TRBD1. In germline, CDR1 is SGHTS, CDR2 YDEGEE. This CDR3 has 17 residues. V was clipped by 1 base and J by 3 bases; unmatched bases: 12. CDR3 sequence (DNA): TGTGCCAGCAGCTTGACCCAGACAGGGCGACTTTACTATGGCTACACCTTC. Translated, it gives CASSLTQTGRLYYGYTF.

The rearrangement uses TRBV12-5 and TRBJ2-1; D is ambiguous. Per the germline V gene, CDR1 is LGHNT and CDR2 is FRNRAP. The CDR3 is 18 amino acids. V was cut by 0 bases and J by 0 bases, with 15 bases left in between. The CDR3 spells CASGLVTPPGHSYNEQFF. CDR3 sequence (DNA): TGTGCTAGTGGTTTGGTAACCCCTCCGGGTCACTCCTACAATGAGCAGTTCTTC.

CDR3 DNA: TGTGCCACCGCAGGACAGGGGACAGATACGCAGTATTTT. This sequence encodes CATAGQGTDTQYF. The chain combines TRBV24-1 with TRBJ2-3; TRBD1 agrees at 9 bases. Germline CDR1 is KGHDR and CDR2 is SFDVKD. V dropped 9 bases and J dropped 3; count of bases not matched to a gene: 3. The CDR3 sequence is 13 residues long.

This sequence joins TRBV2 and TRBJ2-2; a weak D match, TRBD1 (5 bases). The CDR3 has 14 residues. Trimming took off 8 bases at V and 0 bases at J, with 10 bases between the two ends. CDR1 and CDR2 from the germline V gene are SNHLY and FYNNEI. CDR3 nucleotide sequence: TGTGCCAGCCGGAGACAGACGAACACCGGGGAGCTGTTTTTT. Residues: CASRRQTNTGELFF. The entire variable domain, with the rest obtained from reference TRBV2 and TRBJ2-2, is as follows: EPEVTQTPSHQVTQMGQEVILRCVPISNHLYFYWYRQILGQKVEFLVSFYNNEISEKSEIFDDQFSVERPDGSNFTLKIRSTKLEDSAMYFCASRRQTNTGELFFGEGSRLTVL.